The clone carrying this T cell receptor (beta chain) was detected once. Antigen unknown. This sample stems from a study of T-cell memory formation after mild COVID-19. Study-level results: Detection of some responders pre-infection suggested pre-existing cross-reactive memory T cells participated.

Researchers used 5'RACE with constant-segment primers to make TCR alpha and TCR beta cDNA libraries that carry sample barcodes and UMIs. In TCRdb, the 5' RACE reads were re-called with MiXCR into one record per CDR3 protein. Of 340,000 or so distinct CDR3 sequences in the sample, roughly 13% are singletons; the top ten hold roughly a fifth. This CDR3 has 18 residues. Germline V gene sequence: CDR1 SGHNT, CDR2 YYREEE (reference sequence). With 0 bases clipped from V and 2 bases from J, the junction kept 5 bases outside the gene matches. The V gene is TRBV5-4, the J gene TRBJ2-2, with TRBD2 identical over 12 bases. This TCR was recovered from a man aged 18 to 30 who had mild COVID-19 (a few samples of this study predate the infection). Cell type and time point are not known. The sample comprised PBMCs or a T cell subset sorted from them (not recorded which). Written as DNA, the CDR3 is TGTGCCAGCAGCTTGGCCCTAGCGGGGGGGCCCAACACCGGGGAGCTGTTTTTT. Translated: CASSLALAGGPNTGELFF.